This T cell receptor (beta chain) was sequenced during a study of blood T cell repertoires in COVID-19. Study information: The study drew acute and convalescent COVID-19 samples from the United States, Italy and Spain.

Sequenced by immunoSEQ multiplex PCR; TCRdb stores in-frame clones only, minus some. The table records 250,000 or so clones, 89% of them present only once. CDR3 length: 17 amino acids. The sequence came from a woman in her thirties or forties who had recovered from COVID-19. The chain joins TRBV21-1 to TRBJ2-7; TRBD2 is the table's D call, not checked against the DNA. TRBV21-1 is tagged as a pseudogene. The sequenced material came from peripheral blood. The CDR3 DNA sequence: TGTGCCAGCAGAAATGGACCGGGACTAGACGCCGTCTACGAGCAGTACGTC. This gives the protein CASRNGPGLDAVYEQYV.